This record covers a single T cell receptor (beta chain). Its target is not known. This entry comes from a study of CD8+ T cells in alopecia areata. The study, taken as a whole, reports: Tofacitinib yielded significantly lower scalp clonality and fewer expanded CD8+ clones among the top 100.

This CDR3 is 17 amino acids long. The germline gives CDR1 PRHDT, CDR2 FYEKMQ (reference sequence). V lost 5 bases to trimming and J lost 4 bases, with 24 bases between them. Treatment here: oral pan-JAK inhibitor, 5-10 mg twice daily. RNA was isolated and reverse transcribed to cDNA, the sequencing template. Some clones are missing from TCRdb's copy, which holds only in-frame ones; the method was immunoSEQ multiplex PCR. The sample has about 180,000 clones, approximately 59% seen once. The rearrangement joins TRBV13 to TRBJ2-7; maybe TRBD2 (6 bases). The sequence was collected from a human donor with alopecia areata. The sequences come from CD4+ T cells sorted from blood, collected at approximately week 55, from a patient treated with tofacitinib. The CDR3 is CASSLRRDSAGKYEQYF. CDR3 DNA: TGTGCCAGCAGCCTCCGAAGGGACTCCGCGGGGAAATACGAGCAGTACTTC.